Following are 26 T cell receptor beta chains from one sample sequenced in a study of blood T cell repertoires in COVID-19. Measured with immunoSEQ multiplex PCR; TCRdb has only the in-frame clones, and not every one. The table lists about 170,000 clones, 83% of them singletons, with over 2% in the top ten. Sequencing was carried out using peripheral blood. These receptors all stem from a woman over 75 with acute or convalescent COVID-19.

The V and J genes are TRBV4-2 and TRBJ2-7; 7 nucleotides match TRBD2. The germline V gene encodes CDR1 LGHNA and CDR2 YNFKEQ. The ends lost 5 bases at V and 5 bases at J; junction bases unmatched: 9. CDR3 length: 14 residues. Here the CDR3 reads CASSAGGGRDEQYF. CDR3 DNA: TGTGCCAGCAGCGCTGGGGGGGGTAGGGACGAGCAGTACTTC.

The chain uses TRBV5-1 and TRBJ1-1; possibly TRBD1 for D (6 bases). The CDR3 contains 14 residues. Trimming shortened V by 4 bases and J by 1 base, and 11 bases separated the two germline ends. CDR1 SGHRS and CDR2 YFSETQ come from the germline V gene. This chain's CDR3 is CASSPDRSNTEAFF. The CDR3 DNA reads as TGCGCCAGCAGCCCGGACAGATCGAACACTGAAGCTTTCTTT.

This chain joins TRBV9 and TRBJ2-5; 11 nucleotides line up with TRBD1. The CDR3 runs to 15 residues. Germline values: CDR1 SGDLS, CDR2 YYNGEE. V lost 3 bases and J lost 5; bases outside the gene matches: 6. The CDR3 coding sequence is TGTGCCAGCAGCGCGGGGACAGGGGGATTTGAGACCCAGTACTTC. As protein: CASSAGTGGFETQYF.

On this clone: One junction end does not reproduce the germline sequence, and a read error may be involved. The chain joins TRBV19 to TRBJ2-1, with 7 positions matching TRBD1. This CDR3 has 16 amino acids. Germline V CDR1 and CDR2: LNHDA, SQIVND (reference sequence). CDR3 sequence reads: CASSLDHQGVYNEQFF. CDR3 nucleotides: TGTGCCAGTAGTCTAGACCACCAGGGGGTATACAATGAGCAGTTCTTC.

V gene TRBV5-1 combines with J gene TRBJ2-3, with TRBD2 identical over 8 bases. Germline V gene data show CDR1 as SGHRS and CDR2 as YFSETQ. The V gene end was trimmed by 0 bases and the J gene end by 4 bases; junction bases not matched to a gene: 1. The CDR3 has 14 residues. CDR3 nucleotides: TGCGCCAGCAGCTTGGCACTAGCGGCAGATACGCAGTATTTT. Translated: CASSLALAADTQYF.

This clone appeared a single time. The chain has TRBV27 and TRBJ2-3; maybe TRBD2 (5 bases). Per germline, CDR1 MNHEY and CDR2 SMNVEV (reference sequence). Trimming shortened V by 7 bases and J by 3 bases, and 17 bases separated the two germline ends. This CDR3 region has 15 residues. The CDR3 region has the DNA TGTGCCAGCAAAAATCCGGGGTTGAGGACAGATACGCAGTATTTT. It encodes CASKNPGLRTDTQYF.

The chain has TRBV12-3 or TRBV12-4 and TRBJ2-7, with 7 nucleotides matching TRBD1. The CDR3 is 12 residues long. Losses at the gene ends were 9 bases for V and 2 bases for J; bases not matched to a gene: 4. The CDR3 region has the DNA TGTGCCAGTGCCGGGACAGCCTACGAGCAGTACTTC. It is translated as CASAGTAYEQYF.

V gene TRBV6-2 or TRBV6-3 combines with J gene TRBJ2-3, with 9 bases lining up with TRBD2. The CDR3 runs to 18 residues. The trim removed 2 bases at V and 5 bases at J, leaving 14 bases unmatched. Germline values: CDR1 MNHEY, CDR2 SVGEGT. In DNA form, the CDR3 reads TGTGCCAGCAGTTACGAACTGGGACTAGAACTAGCGGGAGATACGCAGTATTTT. Its protein is CASSYELGLELAGDTQYF.

The chain couples TRBV3-1 (or the pseudogene TRBV3-2) to TRBJ2-7; 7 nucleotides agree with TRBD1. CDR3 length: 15 amino acids. V lost 4 bases and J lost 3; bases outside the gene matches: 9. Per the germline V gene, CDR1 is LGHDT and CDR2 is YNNKEL (reference sequence). The CDR3 DNA reads as TGTGCCAGCAGCCCCCGGGACAGCCGCATCTACGAGCAGTACTTC. This codes for CASSPRDSRIYEQYF.

V gene TRBV3-1 (or the pseudogene TRBV3-2) combines with J gene TRBJ1-5; the D gene is possibly TRBD1 (5 bases). The CDR3 is 17 residues long. V was clipped by 4 bases and J by 2 bases, with 18 bases between them. The germline CDR1 and CDR2 sequences are LGHDT and YNNKEL (reference sequence). In DNA, the CDR3 is TGTGCCAGCAGCCGAGCGAAAGGGGCCCTGGGCAATCAGCCCCAGCATTTT. It is translated as CASSRAKGALGNQPQHF.

The chain uses TRBV6-5 and TRBJ1-1; D may be TRBD1 (5 bases). The CDR3 sequence is 13 residues long. Looked up from germline, CDR1 is MNHEY and CDR2 is SVGAGI. Trimming pared 0 bases from V and 10 bases from J, leaving 12 bases between. The CDR3: CASSYSPGSGAFF. As DNA, the CDR3 is TGTGCCAGCAGTTACTCCCCAGGGTCGGGAGCTTTCTTT.

The chain uses TRBV27 and TRBJ1-5; possible D gene TRBD1, 5 bases. Per germline, CDR1 MNHEY and CDR2 SMNVEV (reference sequence). The CDR3 consists of 13 residues. With 2 bases removed from V and 7 bases from J, the gap between germline ends came to 9 bases. The CDR3 bases are TGTGCCAGCAGTTTACTTTGGGGCCAGCCCCAGCATTTT. This codes for CASSLLWGQPQHF.

CDR3 DNA sequence: TGTGCCAGCAGTCATGCTAGCGGGGATGAGACCCAGTACTTC. Its translation: CASSHASGDETQYF. The chain links TRBV27 to TRBJ2-5, with 9 bases fitting TRBD2. Germline V gives CDR1 MNHEY, CDR2 SMNVEV (reference sequence). After removal of 5 bases from V and 5 bases from J, the junction contained 6 bases not matched to a gene. This CDR3 spans 14 amino acids.

The V and J genes are TRBV5-6 and TRBJ2-7, with 12 nucleotides matching TRBD2. The germline V gene has CDR1 SGHDT and CDR2 YYEEEE. Losses at the gene ends were 4 bases for V and 0 bases for J; bases not matched to a gene: 14. The CDR3 is 19 amino acids. The DNA for the CDR3 is TGTGCCAGCAGCGTAAGAACCGGGACTAGCGGGTCGTCCTCCTACGAGCAGTACTTC. Its protein is CASSVRTGTSGSSSYEQYF. The full variable domain, its missing parts supplied by reference TRBV5-6 and TRBJ2-7, is DAGVTQSPTHLIKTRGQQVTLRCSPKSGHDTVSWYQQALGQGPQFIFQYYEEEERQRGNFPDRFSGHQFPNYSSELNVNALLLGDSALYLCASSVRTGTSGSSSYEQYFGPGTRLTVT.

The V gene is TRBV3-1 (or the pseudogene TRBV3-2), the J gene TRBJ2-1; TRBD2 matches at 12 bases. V shed 4 bases and J 9 bases; nucleotides not matched to a gene: 7. Germline lookup yields CDR1 LGHDT and CDR2 YNNKEL (reference sequence). This CDR3 has 15 residues. The CDR3 spells CASSLQTSGGSEQFF. As DNA, the CDR3 is TGTGCCAGCAGCCTCCAGACTAGCGGGGGAAGTGAGCAGTTCTTC.

This clone came up a few times. The rearrangement joins TRBV13 to TRBJ2-7; possible D gene TRBD2, 7 bases. Trimming left V 5 bases short and J 5 bases short, with 13 bases between. Germline V gene data show CDR1 as PRHDT and CDR2 as FYEKMQ (reference sequence). The CDR3 runs 13 residues. CDR3 nucleotides: TGTGCCAGCAGCCCAGGGGCGGGAGACGAGCAGTACTTC. The encoded protein is CASSPGAGDEQYF.

This clone was found once. The rearrangement joins TRBV6-5 to TRBJ1-1; 7 nucleotides align to TRBD1. This CDR3 spans 14 amino acids. The germline V gene has CDR1 MNHEY and CDR2 SVGAGI. V was clipped by 8 bases and J by 2 bases; unmatched bases: 8. CDR3: CASGQVDYNTEAFF. The CDR3 DNA sequence: TGTGCCAGCGGACAGGTGGACTATAACACTGAAGCTTTCTTT.

V gene TRBV7-2 combines with J gene TRBJ2-7; TRBD2 matches 8 bases. Trimming took 0 bases from V and 0 from J; bases not matched to a gene: 4. Germline CDR1 and CDR2: SGHTA and FQGNSA. This CDR3 is built from 16 residues. The CDR3 DNA reads TGTGCCAGCAGCTTAGCGATAGCGGGGTTCTCCTACGAGCAGTACTTC. Amino acid sequence: CASSLAIAGFSYEQYF.

The CDR3 region has the DNA TGTGCCGCGAGGGAGGGCTCTGGAAACACCATATATTTT. This sequence encodes CAAREGSGNTIYF. V is TRBV28 and J is TRBJ1-3; the D is unclear. Germline-derived CDR1 and CDR2 are MDHEN and SYDVKM. CDR3 length equals 13 residues. V was cut by 11 bases and J by 0 bases, with 11 bases left in between.

The chain recombines TRBV5-1 with TRBJ1-2; TRBD1 matches 7 bases. CDR3 length: 15 residues. Unmatched junction bases numbered 8, after V lost 4 bases and J lost 2 bases. Germline V lookup: CDR1 SGHRS, CDR2 YFSETQ. The CDR3 loop reads CASSPTGKSNYGYTF. CDR3 bases: TGCGCCAGCAGCCCGACAGGGAAGTCGAACTATGGCTACACCTTC.

Here the CDR3 reads CASSVGTGANEKLFF. DNA for the CDR3: TGTGCCAGCAGCGTTGGGACAGGGGCTAATGAAAAACTGTTTTTT. The rearrangement uses TRBV2 and TRBJ1-4; 10 bases map to TRBD1. The ends lost 6 bases at V and 3 bases at J; junction bases unmatched: 4. The CDR3 contains 15 residues. The germline V gene encodes CDR1 SNHLY and CDR2 FYNNEI.

CDR3 sequence: CASSEARGRSYEQYF. CDR3 coding DNA: TGTGCCAGCAGTGAAGCTAGGGGAAGGTCCTACGAGCAGTACTTC. The rearrangement links TRBV2 to TRBJ2-7, with TRBD1 as a possible D gene (5 bases). The germline V and J ends were trimmed by 0 bases and 1 base, with 10 bases remaining between them. The CDR3 is 15 residues long. Germline CDR1 SNHLY, CDR2 FYNNEI.

The chain recombines TRBV6-5 with TRBJ1-3; maybe TRBD1 (5 bases). V dropped 0 bases and J dropped 7 bases, with 10 bases sitting between them. This CDR3 region has 14 residues. Looked up from germline, CDR1 is MNHEY and CDR2 is SVGAGI. The chain's CDR3 is CASSYSIGGNTIYF. Here the CDR3 DNA reads TGTGCCAGCAGTTACTCGATCGGGGGGAACACCATATATTTT.

The J gene is TRBJ2-7, the V gene TRBV6-2 or TRBV6-3; perhaps TRBD1 as D (6 bases). Trimming removed 3 bases at V and 5 bases at J, with 17 bases between. The CDR3 runs to 15 residues. Germline lookup yields CDR1 MNHEY and CDR2 SVGEGT. The CDR3 nucleotides read TGTGCCAGCAGTTATTGGGGGCACGCTAGAGACGAGCAGTACTTC. It specifies CASSYWGHARDEQYF.

The V gene is TRBV6-2 or TRBV6-3, the J gene TRBJ1-6, with D possibly being TRBD1 (6 bases). V lost 4 bases, J lost 7 bases, and 11 bases lay in between. The CDR3 totals 14 residues. Germline CDR1 MNHEY, CDR2 SVGEGT. The chain's CDR3 is CASSSTGLNSPLHF. DNA of the CDR3: TGTGCCAGCAGTTCGACAGGATTGAATTCACCCCTCCACTTT.

This chain joins TRBV4-3 and TRBJ2-5; TRBD1 might be the D (7 bases). CDR1 LGHNA and CDR2 YSLEER come from the germline V gene. This CDR3 spans 18 amino acids. V was clipped by 0 bases and J by 5 bases, with 22 bases between them. The CDR3 loop reads CASSQDPGGQGGTETQYF. In DNA, the CDR3 is TGCGCCAGCAGCCAAGATCCCGGCGGGCAGGGGGGAACGGAGACCCAGTACTTC.